This T cell receptor beta chain was sequenced for a study of tumor and adjacent non-tumor tissue in lung cancer. TCRbeta libraries were built with three rounds of nested PCR, modified from ARM-PCR. TCRdb re-called the multiplex PCR reads through MiXCR, storing one row per CDR3 protein. The table lists approximately 80,000 distinct CDR3 sequences, approximately 81% of them singletons. Regarding this clonotype: At one end the junction does not follow the germline gene, possibly because of a read error.

This sample's RNA came from whole unsorted tissue. Distant lung tissue was collected more than 3 cm away from the tumor edge. Between August and November 2014, newly diagnosed, chemotherapy-naive lung cancer patients underwent thoracic surgery in China. This TCR was recovered from a man aged 55 to 70 with non-small cell lung cancer. The source material was distant non-tumor lung tissue.

This CDR3 is CASSPDGWRNTEASF. Here the CDR3 DNA reads TGTGCCAGCAGCCCTGATGGGTGGAGGAACACTGAAGCTTCCTTT. The chain uses TRBV5-4 and TRBJ1-1, with D hard to call. The CDR3 has 15 amino acids. In germline, CDR1 is SGHNT, CDR2 YYREEE (reference sequence).